The clone carrying this T cell receptor (beta chain) was seen ten or more times. The germline gene is not matched at one end of the junction; a read error may be the cause. This entry belongs to a study of low-dose radiotherapy and immunotherapy resistance in tumors. CDR3 size: 14 residues. Germline CDR1 is SGHRS and CDR2 is YFSETQ. First-strand cDNA relied on TRAV- and TRBV-specific primers spanning alpha and beta chains. The TCRs were subjected to amplification over approximately 20 PCR cycles employing a constant-region primer in conjunction with a V-primer adapter. TCRdb reanalysed the reads using MiXCR and keeps one entry per CDR3 protein. The profile shows approximately 84,000 distinct CDR3 sequences, under 20% of them singletons. Noted time point: after trial treatment. Treatment meaning: LDRT plus nivolumab, ipilimumab, low-dose cyclophosphamide and aspirin (RACIN trial).

The clonotype was recovered from a male donor with prostate cancer. This specimen was PBMCs, taken after low-dose radiotherapy plus immunotherapy. The V gene is TRBV5-1, the J gene TRBJ2-1; the D gene could be TRBD1 or TRBD2 (5 bases each). CDR3 sequence reads: CASRPGPIDNEQFF. CDR3 DNA: TGCGCCAGCAGACCGGGACCGATCGACAATGAGCAGTTTTTC.